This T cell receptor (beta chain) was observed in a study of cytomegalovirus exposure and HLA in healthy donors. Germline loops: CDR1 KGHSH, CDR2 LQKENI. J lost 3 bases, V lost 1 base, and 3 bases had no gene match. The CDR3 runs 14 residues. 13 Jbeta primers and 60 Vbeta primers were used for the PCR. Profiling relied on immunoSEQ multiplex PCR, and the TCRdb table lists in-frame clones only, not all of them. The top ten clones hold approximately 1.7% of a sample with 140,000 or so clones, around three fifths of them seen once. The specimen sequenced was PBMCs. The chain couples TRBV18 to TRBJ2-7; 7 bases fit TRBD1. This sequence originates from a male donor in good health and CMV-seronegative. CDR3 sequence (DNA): TGTGCCAGCTCACCACGGGACAGCAACTACGAGCAGTACTTC. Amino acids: CASSPRDSNYEQYF. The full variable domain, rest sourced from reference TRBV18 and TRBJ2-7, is NAGVMQNPRHLVRRRGQEARLRCSPMKGHSHVYWYRQLPEEGLKFMVYLQKENIIDESGMPKERFSAEFPKEGPSILRIQQVVRGDSAAYFCASSPRDSNYEQYFGPGTRLTVT.